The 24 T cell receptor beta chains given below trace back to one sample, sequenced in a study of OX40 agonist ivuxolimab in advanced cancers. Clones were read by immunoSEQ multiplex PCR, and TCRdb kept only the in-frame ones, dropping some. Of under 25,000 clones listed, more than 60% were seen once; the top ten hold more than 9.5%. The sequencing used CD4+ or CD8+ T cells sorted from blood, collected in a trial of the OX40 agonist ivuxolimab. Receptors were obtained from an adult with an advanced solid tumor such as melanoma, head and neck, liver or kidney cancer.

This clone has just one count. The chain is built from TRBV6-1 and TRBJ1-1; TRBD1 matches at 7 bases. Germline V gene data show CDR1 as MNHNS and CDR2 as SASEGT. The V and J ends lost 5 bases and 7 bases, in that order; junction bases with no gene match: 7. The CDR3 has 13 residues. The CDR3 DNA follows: TGTGCCAGCAGTCCGGGACAGCGGAATGAAGCTTTCTTT. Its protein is CASSPGQRNEAFF.

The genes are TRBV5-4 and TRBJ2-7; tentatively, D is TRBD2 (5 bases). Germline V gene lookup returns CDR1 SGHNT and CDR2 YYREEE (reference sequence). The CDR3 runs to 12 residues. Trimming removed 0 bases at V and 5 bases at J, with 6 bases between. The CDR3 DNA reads TGTGCCAGCAGCTTGGCCGGGAACGAGCAGTACTTC. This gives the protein CASSLAGNEQYF.

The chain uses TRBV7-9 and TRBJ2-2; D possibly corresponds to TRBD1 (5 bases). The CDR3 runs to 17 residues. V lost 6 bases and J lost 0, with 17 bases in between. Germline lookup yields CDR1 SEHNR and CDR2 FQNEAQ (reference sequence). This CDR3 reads CASRPSPPTANTGELFF. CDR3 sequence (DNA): TGTGCCAGCAGACCCTCCCCCCCGACAGCGAACACCGGGGAGCTGTTTTTT.

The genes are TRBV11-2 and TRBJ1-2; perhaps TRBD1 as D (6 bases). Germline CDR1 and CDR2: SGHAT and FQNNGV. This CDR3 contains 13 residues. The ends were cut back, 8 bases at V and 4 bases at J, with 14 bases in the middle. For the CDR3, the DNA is TGTGCCAGCCGCCCGGACAGCCTCTATGGCTACACCTTC. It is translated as CASRPDSLYGYTF.

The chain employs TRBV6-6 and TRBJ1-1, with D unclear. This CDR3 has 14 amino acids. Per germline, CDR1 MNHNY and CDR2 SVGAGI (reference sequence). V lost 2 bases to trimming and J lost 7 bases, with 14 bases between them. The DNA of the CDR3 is TGTGCCAGCAGTTACCTTCTAGGTAAAGGTGAAGCTTTCTTT. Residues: CASSYLLGKGEAFF.

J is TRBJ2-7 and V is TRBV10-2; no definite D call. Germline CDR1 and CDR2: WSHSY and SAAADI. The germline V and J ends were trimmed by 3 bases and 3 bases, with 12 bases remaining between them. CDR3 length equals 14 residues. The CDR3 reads CASSELNIFYEQYF. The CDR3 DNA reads TGCGCCAGCAGTGAATTAAACATCTTCTACGAGCAGTACTTC.

The CDR3 DNA is TGTGCCAGCAGTTTAGAGGACTTTCCCTACGAGCAGTACTTC. Its translation: CASSLEDFPYEQYF. The J gene is TRBJ2-7, the V gene TRBV28, with a tentative D call TRBD2 (5 bases). CDR3 length: 14 residues. Germline CDR1 and CDR2: MDHEN and SYDVKM. V was trimmed by 2 bases and J by 2 bases, leaving 10 bases between them.

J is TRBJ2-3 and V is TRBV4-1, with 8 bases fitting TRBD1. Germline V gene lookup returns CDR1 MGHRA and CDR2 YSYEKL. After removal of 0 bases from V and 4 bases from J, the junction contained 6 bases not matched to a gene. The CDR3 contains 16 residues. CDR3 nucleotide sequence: TGCGCCAGCAGCCAAGATCGAGACAGGGGCGCAGATACGCAGTATTTT. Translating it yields CASSQDRDRGADTQYF.

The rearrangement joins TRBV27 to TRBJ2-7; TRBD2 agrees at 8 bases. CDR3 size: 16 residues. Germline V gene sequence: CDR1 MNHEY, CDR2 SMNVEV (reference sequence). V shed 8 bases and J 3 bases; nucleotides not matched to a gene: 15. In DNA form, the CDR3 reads TGTGCCAGCGCCCCGGTGGGGAGGACTAGCATCTACGAGCAGTACTTC. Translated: CASAPVGRTSIYEQYF.

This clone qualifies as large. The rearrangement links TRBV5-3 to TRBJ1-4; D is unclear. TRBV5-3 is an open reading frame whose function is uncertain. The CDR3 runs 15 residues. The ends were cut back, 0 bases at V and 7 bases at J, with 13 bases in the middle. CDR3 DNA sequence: TGTGCCAGAAGCTTGGAGCGGTCTTGGCGTGAAAAACTGTTTTTT. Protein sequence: CARSLERSWREKLFF.

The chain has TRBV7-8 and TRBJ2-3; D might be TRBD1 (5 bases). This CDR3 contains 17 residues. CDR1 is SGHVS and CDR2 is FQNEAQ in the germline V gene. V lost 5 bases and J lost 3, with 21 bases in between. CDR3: CASSPSFISGQTDTQYF. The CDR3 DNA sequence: TGTGCCAGCAGCCCAAGTTTCATTTCCGGACAAACAGATACGCAGTATTTT.

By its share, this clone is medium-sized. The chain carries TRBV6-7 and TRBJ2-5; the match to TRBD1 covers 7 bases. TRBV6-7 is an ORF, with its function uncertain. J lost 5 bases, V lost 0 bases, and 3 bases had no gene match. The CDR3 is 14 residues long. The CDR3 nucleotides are TGTGCCAGCAGTTACTCTACACAGGGGGAGACCCAGTACTTC. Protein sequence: CASSYSTQGETQYF.

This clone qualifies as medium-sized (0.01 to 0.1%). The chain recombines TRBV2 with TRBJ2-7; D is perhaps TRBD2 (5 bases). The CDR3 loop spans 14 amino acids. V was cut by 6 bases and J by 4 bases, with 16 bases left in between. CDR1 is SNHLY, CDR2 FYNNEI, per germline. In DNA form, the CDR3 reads TGTGCCAGCAGCTTTAACCGGGGTTTGTACGAGCAGTACTTC. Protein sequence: CASSFNRGLYEQYF.

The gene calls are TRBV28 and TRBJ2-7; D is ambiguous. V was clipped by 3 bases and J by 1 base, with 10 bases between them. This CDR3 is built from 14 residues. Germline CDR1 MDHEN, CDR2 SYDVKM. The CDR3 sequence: CASSFLVGSYEQYF. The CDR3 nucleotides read TGTGCCAGCAGTTTCCTAGTAGGGTCCTACGAGCAGTACTTC.

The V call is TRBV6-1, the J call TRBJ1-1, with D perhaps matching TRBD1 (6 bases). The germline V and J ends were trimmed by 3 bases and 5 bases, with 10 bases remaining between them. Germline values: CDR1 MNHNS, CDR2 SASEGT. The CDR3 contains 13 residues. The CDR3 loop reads CASSDGTSTEAFF. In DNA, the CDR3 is TGTGCCAGCAGTGACGGGACAAGTACTGAAGCTTTCTTT.

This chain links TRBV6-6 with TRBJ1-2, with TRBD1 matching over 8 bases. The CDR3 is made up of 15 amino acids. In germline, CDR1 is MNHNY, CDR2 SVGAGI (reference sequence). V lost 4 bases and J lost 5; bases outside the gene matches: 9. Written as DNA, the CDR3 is TGTGCCAGCAGTTCCCCTCGGACAGGGTCGTATGGCTACACCTTC. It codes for CASSSPRTGSYGYTF.

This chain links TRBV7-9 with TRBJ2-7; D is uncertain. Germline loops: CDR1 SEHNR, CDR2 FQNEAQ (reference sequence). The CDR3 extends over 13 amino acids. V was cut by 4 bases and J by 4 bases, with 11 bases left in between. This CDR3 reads CASSSPPRYEQYF. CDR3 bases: TGTGCCAGCAGCTCCCCCCCCCGGTACGAGCAGTACTTC.

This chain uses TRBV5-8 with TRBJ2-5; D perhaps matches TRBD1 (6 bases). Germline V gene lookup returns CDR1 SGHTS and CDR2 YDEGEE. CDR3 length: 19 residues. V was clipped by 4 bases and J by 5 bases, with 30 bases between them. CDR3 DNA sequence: TGTGCCAGCAGCCGGATTTCGCCAGGGACACCTCGCTCTTGGGAGACCCAGTACTTC. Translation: CASSRISPGTPRSWETQYF.

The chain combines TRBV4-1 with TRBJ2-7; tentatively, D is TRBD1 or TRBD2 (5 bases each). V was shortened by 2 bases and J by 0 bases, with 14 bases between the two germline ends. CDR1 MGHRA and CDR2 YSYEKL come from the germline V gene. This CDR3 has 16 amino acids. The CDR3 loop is CASSQMYPGTSYEQYF. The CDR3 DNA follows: TGCGCCAGCAGCCAAATGTATCCGGGGACCTCCTACGAGCAGTACTTC.

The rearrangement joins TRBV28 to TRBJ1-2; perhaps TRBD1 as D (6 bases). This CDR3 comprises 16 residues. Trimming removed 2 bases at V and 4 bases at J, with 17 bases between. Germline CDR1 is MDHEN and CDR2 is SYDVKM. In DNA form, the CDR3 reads TGTGCCAGCAGTTTAAGGGACATCTTCCGGATCTATGGCTACACCTTC. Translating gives CASSLRDIFRIYGYTF.

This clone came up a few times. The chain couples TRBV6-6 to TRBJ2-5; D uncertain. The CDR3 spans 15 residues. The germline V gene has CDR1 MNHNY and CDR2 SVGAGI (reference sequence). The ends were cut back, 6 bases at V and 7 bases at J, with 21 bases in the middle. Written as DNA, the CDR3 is TGTGCCAGCAGCAGCACCGGCCCGCCCACAGTGACCCAGTACTTC. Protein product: CASSSTGPPTVTQYF.

CDR3 residues: CASIRRAGASTDTQYF. The CDR3 DNA is TGTGCCAGCATTCGGAGGGCGGGAGCTAGCACAGATACGCAGTATTTT. V gene TRBV28 combines with J gene TRBJ2-3; 7 bases fit TRBD2. CDR3 length: 16 amino acids. Trimming removed 7 bases from V and 0 bases from J; junction bases left unmatched: 10. Per germline, CDR1 MDHEN and CDR2 SYDVKM.

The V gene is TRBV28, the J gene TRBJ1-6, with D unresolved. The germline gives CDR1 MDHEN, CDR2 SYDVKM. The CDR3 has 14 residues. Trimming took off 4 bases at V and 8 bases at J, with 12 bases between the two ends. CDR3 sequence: CASSYLHGDSPLHF. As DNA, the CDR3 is TGTGCCAGCAGTTACCTCCACGGGGATTCACCCCTCCACTTT.

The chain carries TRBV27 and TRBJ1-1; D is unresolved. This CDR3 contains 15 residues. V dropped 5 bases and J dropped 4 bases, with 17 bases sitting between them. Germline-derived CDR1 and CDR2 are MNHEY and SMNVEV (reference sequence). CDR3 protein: CASSARGSLGTEAFF. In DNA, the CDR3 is TGTGCCAGCAGTGCCCGGGGTAGCTTGGGCACTGAAGCTTTCTTT.